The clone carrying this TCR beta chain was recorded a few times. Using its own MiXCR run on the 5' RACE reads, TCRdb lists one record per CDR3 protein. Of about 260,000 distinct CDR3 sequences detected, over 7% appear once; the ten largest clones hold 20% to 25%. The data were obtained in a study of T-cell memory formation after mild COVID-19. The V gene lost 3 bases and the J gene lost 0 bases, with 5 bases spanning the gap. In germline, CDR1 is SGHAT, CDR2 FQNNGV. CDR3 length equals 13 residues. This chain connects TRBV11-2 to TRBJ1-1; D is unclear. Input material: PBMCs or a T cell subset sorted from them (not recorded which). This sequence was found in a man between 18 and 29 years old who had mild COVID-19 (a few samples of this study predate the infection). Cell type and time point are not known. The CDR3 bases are TGTGCCAGCAGCTTTAACATGAACACTGAAGCTTTCTTT. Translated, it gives CASSFNMNTEAFF.